A single sample is the source of the 8 T cell receptor beta chains below, sequenced in a study of T cell responses to AZD1222 COVID-19 vaccine. Sequencing was performed with immunoSEQ multiplex PCR; in TCRdb, only in-frame clones are kept and a portion is missing. Found here are 100,000 to 120,000 clones, roughly 89% of them singletons; the top ten hold 15%. This sample comprised peripheral blood, obtained 28 days after the second AZD1222 dose. Every receptor here comes from an adult who received the AZD1222 COVID-19 vaccine.

The gene calls are TRBV6-4 and TRBJ1-5; D call uncertain. Germline V lookup: CDR1 MRHNA, CDR2 SNTAGT. The CDR3 is 13 residues long. V gave up 3 bases and J gave up 5 bases, with 8 bases separating them. The CDR3 region has the DNA TGTGCCAGCAGTGAGCTACCCGATCAGCCCCAGCATTTT. Protein: CASSELPDQPQHF.

The chain uses TRBV27 and TRBJ2-5; 12 bases are a match to TRBD1. The CDR3 runs to 15 residues. CDR1 and CDR2 (germline): MNHEY, SMNVEV (reference sequence). The V gene end was trimmed by 3 bases and the J gene end by 1 base; junction bases not matched to a gene: 0. The CDR3 bases are TGTGCCAGCAGTTTGGGACAGGGGGCCCAAGAGACCCAGTACTTC. This translates into CASSLGQGAQETQYF.

This rearrangement joins TRBV3-1 (or the pseudogene TRBV3-2) to TRBJ1-5, with D tentatively TRBD1 (6 bases). V lost 1 base and J lost 7, with 14 bases in between. The CDR3 totals 15 residues. Germline CDR1 and CDR2: LGHDT and YNNKEL (reference sequence). CDR3 DNA sequence: TGTGCCAGCAGCCAAGGGCCTCAGGGGTACCAGCCCCAGCATTTT. Protein sequence: CASSQGPQGYQPQHF.

This CDR3 reads CASSLFVRARDQPQHF. Written as DNA, the CDR3 is TGTGCCAGCAGCTTATTCGTCAGGGCGAGGGATCAGCCCCAGCATTTT. V gene TRBV7-8 combines with J gene TRBJ1-5, with D possibly being TRBD1 (5 bases). The ends were cut back, 2 bases at V and 5 bases at J, with 16 bases in the middle. In germline, CDR1 is SGHVS, CDR2 FQNEAQ. The CDR3 has 16 amino acids. Supplemented by reference TRBV7-8 and TRBJ1-5, the full variable domain reads GAGVSQSPRYKVAKRGQDVALRCDPISGHVSLFWYQQALGQGPEFLTYFQNEAQLDKSGLPSDRFFAERPEGSVSTLKIQRTQQEDSAVYLCASSLFVRARDQPQHFGDGTRLSIL.

This chain uses TRBV4-1 with TRBJ2-7; possibly TRBD2 for D (7 bases). The CDR3 is 18 amino acids. CDR1 MGHRA and CDR2 YSYEKL come from the germline V gene. V lost 0 bases to trimming and J lost 3 bases, with 21 bases between them. The CDR3 reads CASSQEGFGGGAFYEQYF. Here the CDR3 DNA reads TGCGCCAGCAGCCAAGAAGGTTTTGGAGGGGGGGCTTTCTACGAGCAGTACTTC.

V gene TRBV28 combines with J gene TRBJ1-5; 9 bases match TRBD1. V lost 7 bases and J lost 2; bases outside the gene matches: 6. In germline, CDR1 is MDHEN, CDR2 SYDVKM. The CDR3 covers 15 residues. As DNA, the CDR3 is TGTGCCAGCACTATGGGACAGGGAGGCAATCAGCCCCAGCATTTT. This gives the protein CASTMGQGGNQPQHF.

The chain carries TRBV4-1 and TRBJ1-5; D may be TRBD1 (5 bases). The CDR3 is 17 residues long. V was pared by 0 bases and J by 6 bases, with 18 bases between. Germline lookup yields CDR1 MGHRA and CDR2 YSYEKL. CDR3 protein: CASSQDQAQGVAQPQHF. The CDR3 DNA sequence: TGCGCCAGCAGCCAAGATCAGGCGCAGGGAGTGGCTCAGCCCCAGCATTTT.

V gene TRBV10-3 combines with J gene TRBJ1-1; D perhaps matches TRBD1 (5 bases). The CDR3 totals 13 residues. Trimming stripped 7 bases from V and 4 bases from J, with 13 bases between. The V gene's germline CDR1 is ENHRY and CDR2 SYGVKD. CDR3 region: CAINGGKGTEAFF. The CDR3 DNA reads TGTGCCATCAACGGGGGGAAGGGCACTGAAGCTTTCTTT.